This T cell receptor (beta chain) was retrieved from a study of human T cells and chemical hapten exposure. Unique molecular identifiers were linked by the library to individual cDNA molecules. MiXCR was run by TCRdb on the RACE reads, yielding one entry per CDR3 protein. The repertoire holds 40,000 to 50,000 distinct CDR3 sequences, with around an eighth as singletons. The CDR3 contains 16 residues. Germline V CDR1 and CDR2: DFQATT, SNEGSKA (reference sequence). The ends were cut back, 1 base at V and 0 bases at J, with 15 bases in the middle. Notes on this clonotype: Its target is unknown.

The sample's time point: pre-sensitization, week 0. The treatment: therapeutic diphenylcyclopropenone sensitization with weekly scalp DPC. General study results and limits: Counts of expanded TCRs (at PT1) showed a positive correlation with patch test score. Those TCRs sitting above 1 in 1000 frequency stayed the same with DPC sensitization.

The clonotype comes from a woman in her 30s with alopecia areata. Some clones in this sample may be carry-over from other donors' samples. The sample in question was whole blood, obtained in connection with sensitization to the hapten diphenylcyclopropenone (DPC). The rearrangement joins TRBV20-1 to TRBJ2-5, with D perhaps TRBD2 (6 bases). The DNA of the CDR3 is TGCAGTGCTAGAGTGGGGCGGGGCGCGTACCAAGAGACCCAGTACTTC. Amino acid sequence: CSARVGRGAYQETQYF.